Shown below are 21 T cell receptor beta chains from a single sample sequenced in a study of shared clonotypes between healthy human individuals. Naive-designated CD8 cells lacked CD45RO, were positively enriched for CCR7, and omitted terminally differentiated effector memory CD45RA+ cells. Produced via immunoSEQ multiplex PCR; TCRdb's table is partial and in-frame only. This table has hundreds of thousands of clones, more than 95% appearing once. Material for sequencing was naive CD8+ T cells sorted from blood. These receptors were taken from a man between 25 and 39 years old in good health.

The rearrangement joins TRBV7-9 to TRBJ1-4; D is possibly TRBD1 (6 bases). The CDR3 is 16 amino acids. Trimming shortened V by 6 bases and J by 0 bases, and 14 bases separated the two germline ends. The germline CDR1 and CDR2 sequences are SEHNR and FQNEAQ (reference sequence). This CDR3 is CASRSQGKATNEKLFF. CDR3 DNA: TGTGCCAGCAGGTCACAGGGTAAAGCAACTAATGAAAAACTGTTTTTT.

This clone appeared once. This sequence joins TRBV25-1 and TRBJ1-5; no clear D. V dropped 2 bases and J dropped 7 bases, with 6 bases sitting between them. The CDR3 is made up of 12 amino acids. In germline, CDR1 is MGHDK, CDR2 SYGVNS. The CDR3 region is CASSEVGQPQHF. Here the CDR3 DNA reads TGTGCCAGCAGTGAAGTTGGCCAGCCCCAGCATTTT. Full variable domain (remainder filled in from reference TRBV25-1 and TRBJ1-5): EADIYQTPRYLVIGTGKKITLECSQTMGHDKMYWYQQDPGMELHLIHYSYGVNSTEKGDLSSESTVSRIRTEHFPLTLESARPSHTSQYLCASSEVGQPQHFGDGTRLSIL.

The V call is TRBV4-3, the J call TRBJ2-1, with D perhaps TRBD2 (5 bases). Germline values: CDR1 LGHNA, CDR2 YSLEER. Trimming took 4 bases from V and 6 from J, leaving 25 bases between them. This CDR3 has 18 amino acids. As DNA, the CDR3 is TGCGCCAGCAGCCCCTCTGCCCGTGGCCCGCGAGGGATCAATGAGCAGTTCTTC. It encodes CASSPSARGPRGINEQFF.

The chain carries TRBV14 and TRBJ2-1, with D perhaps TRBD1 (6 bases). Germline V lookup: CDR1 SGHDN, CDR2 FVKESK. Trimming cost V 0 bases and J 9 bases, with 12 bases left between them. The length of the CDR3 is 14 residues. The DNA for the CDR3 is TGTGCCAGCAGCCAAGACCGACAGGACGGTGAGCAGTTCTTC. Encoded protein: CASSQDRQDGEQFF.

V gene TRBV13 combines with J gene TRBJ2-2; 9 nucleotides align to TRBD1. Germline CDR1 and CDR2: PRHDT and FYEKMQ (reference sequence). There are 17 residues in the CDR3. V shed 5 bases and J 5 bases; nucleotides not matched to a gene: 12. The chain's CDR3 is CASSPGQGGGRTGELFF. Here the CDR3 DNA reads TGTGCCAGCAGCCCGGGACAGGGTGGCGGAAGAACCGGGGAGCTGTTTTTT.

The rearrangement joins TRBV29-1 to TRBJ2-1; 7 bases are a match to TRBD2. The CDR3 loop spans 14 amino acids. Trimming cost V 1 base and J 6 bases; bases outside gene matches: 6. The germline gives CDR1 SQVTM, CDR2 ANQGSEA. CDR3 loop: CSVEVGGTSNEQFF. DNA for the CDR3: TGCAGCGTTGAAGTCGGGGGGACCTCCAATGAGCAGTTCTTC.

The chain couples TRBV30 to TRBJ2-7, with 10 bases aligning to TRBD2. After removal of 2 bases from V and 3 bases from J, the junction contained 7 bases not matched to a gene. The CDR3 spans 15 residues. Germline V CDR1 and CDR2: GTSNPN, SVGIG (reference sequence). CDR3 protein: CAWSILAGHYYEQYF. The CDR3, as DNA: TGTGCCTGGAGTATACTAGCGGGACACTACTACGAGCAGTACTTC.

The V and J genes are TRBV7-9 and TRBJ2-5; tentatively, D is TRBD2 (6 bases). Germline CDR1 SEHNR, CDR2 FQNEAQ (reference sequence). This CDR3 contains 15 residues. The ends were cut back, 7 bases at V and 2 bases at J, with 17 bases in the middle. CDR3 sequence: CASTLGTLRQETQYF. The DNA for the CDR3 is TGTGCCAGCACCCTCGGGACTCTCAGGCAAGAGACCCAGTACTTC.

This clone was seen a few times. The sample contains more than one DNA sequence encoding this CDR3. The V and J genes are TRBV27 and TRBJ1-4; D unclear. Looked up from germline, CDR1 is MNHEY and CDR2 is SMNVEV (reference sequence). Trimming shortened V by 1 base and J by 4 bases, and 7 bases separated the two germline ends. This CDR3 is built from 14 residues. The CDR3 sequence is CASSLLGDNEKLFF. CDR3 nucleotide sequence: TGTGCCAGCAGTTTATTGGGTGATAATGAAAAACTGTTTTTT.

The rearrangement links TRBV29-1 to TRBJ2-1; 7 nucleotides match TRBD2. V shed 5 bases, J shed 3 bases, and the junction held 13 bases outside the gene matches. There are 16 residues in the CDR3. From germline, CDR1 is SQVTM and CDR2 ANQGSEA. Here the CDR3 DNA reads TGCAGCGTTATAATCGCGGGAGCTTGGAGCTACAATGAGCAGTTCTTC. As protein: CSVIIAGAWSYNEQFF.

The chain employs TRBV27 and TRBJ2-1; D possibly matches TRBD1 or TRBD2 (5 bases each). V lost 5 bases and J 3 bases, leaving 14 bases between the germline ends. The CDR3 has 15 amino acids. Per the germline V gene, CDR1 is MNHEY and CDR2 is SMNVEV (reference sequence). The CDR3 coding sequence is TGTGCCAGCAGTATAGGGACCTCACACTACAATGAGCAGTTCTTC. It specifies CASSIGTSHYNEQFF.

This clone was counted a single time. The chain recombines TRBV10-2 with TRBJ2-7, with D perhaps matching TRBD1 or TRBD2 (5 bases each). V lost 6 bases and J 2 bases, leaving 11 bases between the germline ends. The CDR3 has 13 amino acids. CDR1 and CDR2 (germline): WSHSY, SAAADI. The CDR3 spells CASSQGTTYEQYF. The DNA of the CDR3 is TGCGCCAGCAGCCAAGGGACCACCTACGAGCAGTACTTC.

The CDR3 coding sequence is TGTGCCAGCAGTGAATCAATGACAGGGTACACAGATACGCAGTATTTT. It codes for CASSESMTGYTDTQYF. The chain employs TRBV2 and TRBJ2-3, with TRBD1 matching 7 bases. The length of the CDR3 is 16 residues. The germline V gene encodes CDR1 SNHLY and CDR2 FYNNEI. The V segment lost 2 bases and the J segment 2 bases; nucleotides outside the gene matches: 7. Using reference TRBV2 and TRBJ2-3 for the parts outside the CDR3, the full variable domain is EPEVTQTPSHQVTQMGQEVILRCVPISNHLYFYWYRQILGQKVEFLVSFYNNEISEKSEIFDDQFSVERPDGSNFTLKIRSTKLEDSAMYFCASSESMTGYTDTQYFGPGTRLTVL.

The V gene is TRBV7-3, the J gene TRBJ2-2; the D gene is possibly TRBD1 (5 bases). The V gene lost 3 bases and the J gene lost 0 bases, with 20 bases spanning the gap. The germline V gene encodes CDR1 SGHTA and CDR2 FQGTGA. The length of the CDR3 is 19 residues. CDR3 loop: CASSFAPPDSLSNTGELFF. For the CDR3, the DNA is TGTGCCAGCAGCTTCGCCCCCCCCGACAGCCTTTCGAACACCGGGGAGCTGTTTTTT.

This clone appeared a single time. The rearrangement links TRBV10-3 to TRBJ1-2; 7 nucleotides agree with TRBD1. Germline-derived CDR1 and CDR2 are ENHRY and SYGVKD. With 5 bases clipped from V and 5 bases from J, the junction kept 11 bases outside the gene matches. The CDR3 loop spans 15 amino acids. This CDR3 is CAISTRTGPRYGYTF. DNA of the CDR3: TGTGCCATCAGTACAAGGACAGGCCCCAGATATGGCTACACCTTC.

This rearrangement joins TRBV9 to TRBJ2-1; 7 bases are shared with TRBD2. The germline gives CDR1 SGDLS, CDR2 YYNGEE. V dropped 3 bases and J dropped 3; count of bases not matched to a gene: 12. The CDR3 has 17 amino acids. For the CDR3, the DNA is TGTGCCAGCAGCGACCCATTGGGCGGGAGTGGCTACAATGAGCAGTTCTTC. Its translation is CASSDPLGGSGYNEQFF. The full variable domain, its missing parts supplied by reference TRBV9 and TRBJ2-1, is DSGVTQTPKHLITATGQRVTLRCSPRSGDLSVYWYQQSLDQGLQFLIQYYNGEERAKGNILERFSAQQFPDLHSELNLSSLELGDSALYFCASSDPLGGSGYNEQFFGPGTRLTVL.

The chain is built from TRBV29-1 and TRBJ2-3, with TRBD1 matching 9 bases. This CDR3 has 16 residues. The V gene end was trimmed by 6 bases and the J gene end by 2 bases; junction bases not matched to a gene: 12. Germline V gives CDR1 SQVTM, CDR2 ANQGSEA. The CDR3 region is CSVPGQGNKPTDTQYF. The CDR3 nucleotides are TGCAGCGTCCCGGGACAGGGTAATAAACCCACAGATACGCAGTATTTT.

The chain is built from TRBV28 and TRBJ2-6; no clear D. The CDR3 has 12 amino acids. V lost 5 bases, J lost 4 bases, and 3 bases lay in between. CDR1 MDHEN and CDR2 SYDVKM come from the germline V gene. CDR3 DNA: TGTGCCAGCAGTCTGGGGGCCAACGTCCTGACTTTC. Protein product: CASSLGANVLTF. Combining the CDR3 with reference TRBV28 and TRBJ2-6 gives the whole variable domain DVKVTQSSRYLVKRTGEKVFLECVQDMDHENMFWYRQDPGLGLRLIYFSYDVKMKEKGDIPEGYSVSREKKERFSLILESASTNQTSMYLCASSLGANVLTFGAGSRLTVL.

The chain couples TRBV5-4 to TRBJ2-5; 7 bases align to TRBD1. From germline, CDR1 is SGHNT and CDR2 YYREEE (reference sequence). The junction had 5 bases not matched to a gene; V was cut back by 4 bases and J by 2 bases. This CDR3 comprises 14 residues. The CDR3 nucleotides are TGTGCCAGCAGCACCCGACAGGGTCAAGAGACCCAGTACTTC. This codes for CASSTRQGQETQYF.

This sequence joins TRBV6-4 and TRBJ2-2, with D possibly TRBD1 on 6 matching bases. Germline V gene sequence: CDR1 MRHNA, CDR2 SNTAGT. The CDR3 is 14 amino acids. With 8 bases removed from V and 4 bases from J, the gap between germline ends came to 14 bases. The CDR3 sequence: CASAVGRGTGELFF. The CDR3 DNA reads TGTGCCAGCGCTGTGGGCAGGGGCACCGGGGAGCTGTTTTTT.

The chain couples TRBV30 to TRBJ2-7; 8 positions match TRBD2. V was pared by 7 bases and J by 6 bases, with 14 bases of the junction left unmatched. Germline CDR1 and CDR2: GTSNPN and SVGIG (reference sequence). The CDR3 totals 14 residues. CDR3 region: CAFLSVSGSSEQYF. The CDR3 nucleotides are TGTGCCTTCCTCTCCGTAAGCGGGAGCTCCGAGCAGTACTTC.